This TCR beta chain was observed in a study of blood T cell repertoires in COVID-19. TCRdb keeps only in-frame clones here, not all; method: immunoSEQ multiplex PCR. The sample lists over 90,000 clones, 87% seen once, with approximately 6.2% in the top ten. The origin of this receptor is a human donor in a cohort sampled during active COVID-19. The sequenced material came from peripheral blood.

CDR3 bases: TGTGCCAGCAGCTTAGCTACTAGCGGGAAAGAGACCCAGTACTTC. This sequence encodes CASSLATSGKETQYF. The rearrangement links TRBV11-2 to TRBJ2-5, with 10 nucleotides matching TRBD2. Per the germline V gene, CDR1 is SGHAT and CDR2 is FQNNGV. This CDR3 comprises 15 residues. J gave up 3 bases and V 1 base, and 2 bases lay outside the gene matches.